The T cell receptor (beta chain) under discussion was sequenced for a study of cytomegalovirus exposure and HLA in healthy donors. This clone was observed a handful of times. The PCR had 60 Vbeta and 13 Jbeta primers. Some clones are missing from TCRdb's copy, which holds only in-frame ones; the method was immunoSEQ multiplex PCR. Altogether approximately 82,000 clones are present, 10% being singletons, with the ten largest covering around 26%. Germline V gene data show CDR1 as SEHNR and CDR2 as FQNEAQ (reference sequence). V was pared by 5 bases and J by 3 bases, with 4 bases of the junction left unmatched. CDR3 length: 15 residues.

The receptor comes from a man aged 55 to 69 in good health and CMV-seropositive. The sequenced material came from PBMCs. J is TRBJ2-1 and V is TRBV7-9; 10 bases are a match to TRBD2. CDR3 bases: TGTGCCAGCAGCCAGAGGACTAGCGGCTACAATGAGCAGTTCTTC. Protein: CASSQRTSGYNEQFF.